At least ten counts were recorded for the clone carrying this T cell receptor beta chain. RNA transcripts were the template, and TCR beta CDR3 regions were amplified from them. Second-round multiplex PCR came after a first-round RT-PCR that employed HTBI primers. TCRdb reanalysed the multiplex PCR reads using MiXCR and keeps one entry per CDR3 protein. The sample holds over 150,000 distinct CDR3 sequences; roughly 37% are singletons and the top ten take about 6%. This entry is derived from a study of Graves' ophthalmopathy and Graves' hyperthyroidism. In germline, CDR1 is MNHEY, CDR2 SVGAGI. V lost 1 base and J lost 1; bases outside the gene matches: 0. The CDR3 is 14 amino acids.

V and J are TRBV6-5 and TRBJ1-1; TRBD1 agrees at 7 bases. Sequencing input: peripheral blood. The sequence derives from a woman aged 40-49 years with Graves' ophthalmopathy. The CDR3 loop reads CASSYWTGNTEAFF. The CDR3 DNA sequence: TGTGCCAGCAGTTACTGGACAGGGAACACTGAAGCTTTCTTT.